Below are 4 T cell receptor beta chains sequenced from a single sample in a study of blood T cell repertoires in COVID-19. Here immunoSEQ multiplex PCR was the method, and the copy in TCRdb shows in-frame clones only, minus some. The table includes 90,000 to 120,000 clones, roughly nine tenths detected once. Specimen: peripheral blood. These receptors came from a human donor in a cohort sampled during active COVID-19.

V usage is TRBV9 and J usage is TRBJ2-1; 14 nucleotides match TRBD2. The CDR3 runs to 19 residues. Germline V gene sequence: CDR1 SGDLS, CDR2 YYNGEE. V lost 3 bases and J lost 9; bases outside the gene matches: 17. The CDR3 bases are TGTGCCAGCAGCGCTGTTCAAGGGACTAGCGGGAGCGTCGGGGGTGAGCAGTTCTTC. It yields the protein CASSAVQGTSGSVGGEQFF. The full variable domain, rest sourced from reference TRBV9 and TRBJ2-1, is DSGVTQTPKHLITATGQRVTLRCSPRSGDLSVYWYQQSLDQGLQFLIQYYNGEERAKGNILERFSAQQFPDLHSELNLSSLELGDSALYFCASSAVQGTSGSVGGEQFFGPGTRLTVL.

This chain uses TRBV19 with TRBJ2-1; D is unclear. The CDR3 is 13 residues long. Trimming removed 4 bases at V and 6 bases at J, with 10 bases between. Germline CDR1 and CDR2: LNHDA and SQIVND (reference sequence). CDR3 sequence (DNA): TGTGCCAGTAGTAAGCTAGTGGGCAATGAGCAGTTCTTC. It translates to CASSKLVGNEQFF.

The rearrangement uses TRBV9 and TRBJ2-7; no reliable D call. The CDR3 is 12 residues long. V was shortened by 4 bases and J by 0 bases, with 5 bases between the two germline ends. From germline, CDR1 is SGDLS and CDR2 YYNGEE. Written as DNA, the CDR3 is TGTGCCAGCAGCCCGTTCTCCTACGAGCAGTACTTC. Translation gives CASSPFSYEQYF.

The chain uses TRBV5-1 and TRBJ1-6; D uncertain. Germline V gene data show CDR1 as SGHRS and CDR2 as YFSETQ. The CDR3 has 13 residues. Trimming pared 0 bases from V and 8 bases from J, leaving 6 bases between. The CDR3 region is CASSLGADSPLHF. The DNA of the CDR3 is TGCGCCAGCAGCTTGGGGGCAGATTCACCCCTCCACTTT.